The rows below give T cell receptor beta chains drawn from one sample of a study of T cell responses to AZD1222 COVID-19 vaccine. TCRdb's table, derived via immunoSEQ multiplex PCR, lists solely in-frame clones and lacks some. Among roughly 100,000 clones listed, 88% were seen once. Sequencing used peripheral blood, obtained on day 0 of AZD1222 vaccination. The receptor set was obtained from an adult in good health. Each CDR3 is given with its conserved first and last residue. The D gene is left open where the match is weak. Only part of the rows carry a size: once, few, many, or a class if the clone is expanded.

d_call j_call v_call clone_size cdr3_nt cdr3_aa
NA TRBJ2-7 TRBV11-2 NA TGTGCCAGCAGCCAAGTGGCGGCCTACGAGCAGTACTTC CASSQVAAYEQYF
NA TRBJ1-6 TRBV11-3 NA TGTGCCAGCAGCCTAGGTCCCGGGACGGAGGTAAGCTCCTATAATTCACCCCTCCACTTT CASSLGPGTEVSSYNSPLHF
NA TRBJ2-2 TRBV12-3/TRBV12-4 NA TGTGCCAGCAGTTTATCGAGCACCGGGGAGCTGTTTTTT CASSLSSTGELFF
NA TRBJ2-4 TRBV11-1 NA TGTGCCAGCAGCTTAGATGGACAGCGAGCCAAAAACATTCAGTACTTC CASSLDGQRAKNIQYF
TRBD1 TRBJ2-7 TRBV6-5 NA TGTGCCAGCAGCATCCGGGACAGGGTTGGGCAGTACTTC CASSIRDRVGQYF
NA TRBJ2-5 TRBV5-1 NA TGCGCCAGCAGCCCCCTTAGGGGAGAGACCCAGTACTTC CASSPLRGETQYF
TRBD2 TRBJ2-3 TRBV6-5 NA TGTGCCAGCACCGGACTAGCGGGGACAGATACGCAGTATTTT CASTGLAGTDTQYF
NA TRBJ1-4 TRBV7-8 few TGTGCCAGCAGCCAACAGGGTCTTGGGGATGAAAAACTGTTTTTT CASSQQGLGDEKLFF
NA TRBJ2-6 TRBV5-5 NA TGTGCCAGCAGCTTGTACGGTGGGGCCAACGTCCTGACTTTC CASSLYGGANVLTF
TRBD1 TRBJ1-6 TRBV27 NA TGTGCCAGCAGGAGACAGGGGATTTCACCCCTCCACTTT CASRRQGISPLHF
TRBD2 TRBJ2-1 TRBV5-4 NA TGTGCCAGCAGCCCTTTAACTAGCGGTACTTACAATGAGCAGTTCTTC CASSPLTSGTYNEQFF
NA TRBJ2-1 TRBV5-1 few TGCGCCAGCAGCTTGGAAGGGCTCCACTACAATGAGCAGTTCTTC CASSLEGLHYNEQFF
NA TRBJ1-6 TRBV3-1/TRBV3-2 NA TGTGCCAGCAGCCAAGTCTCCTATAATTCACCCCTCCACTTT CASSQVSYNSPLHF
NA TRBJ1-1 TRBV11-3 NA TGTGCCAGCAGCGACGAAGGGGGTAGCACTGAAGCTTTCTTT CASSDEGGSTEAFF
NA TRBJ2-3 TRBV19 NA TGTGCCAGTAGTATGGCGTTCAATCGAGATACGCAGTATTTT CASSMAFNRDTQYF
TRBD1 TRBJ1-2 TRBV29-1 NA TGCAGCTCCCCGGGACAGGGGGAGAGTGGCTACACCTTC CSSPGQGESGYTF
NA TRBJ2-7 TRBV6-5 NA TGTGCCAGCAGTCTCCTCGGGGGCCTCTACGAGCAGTACTTC CASSLLGGLYEQYF